This TCR beta chain is from a study of response to subunit inactivated influenza vaccine. TCRdb analysed the RT-PCR reads with MiXCR anew, one entry per CDR3 protein. The sample includes about 240,000 distinct CDR3 sequences, 12% of them seen just once. General study findings and limits: T cells newly recruited by each seasonal influenza vaccination are few, the authors suggested.

Concerning this clonotype: As yet, its antigen is unknown. The germline gene is not matched at one end of the junction; a read error may be the cause.

This receptor was taken from a man aged 45-65 years who received an inactivated influenza vaccine. The sample was non-naive T cells sorted from PBMCs, taken 14 to 15 days before vaccination.

In DNA, the CDR3 is TGTGTCAGCAGCTATACAGGGGGCGCAGAGACCCAGTACTTC. Its protein product is CVSSYTGGAETQYF. The rearrangement joins TRBV5-5 to TRBJ2-5; 9 bases align to TRBD1. Germline CDR1 SGHKS, CDR2 YYEKEE (reference sequence). CDR3 length: 14 residues.